Below are 10 T cell receptor beta chains sequenced from a single sample in a study of OX40 agonist ivuxolimab in advanced cancers. Method: immunoSEQ multiplex PCR; TCRdb's copy keeps in-frame clones and lacks some. This sample yields about 76,000 clones, of which 84% are seen a single time; 6.9% belongs to the top ten. The starting material was CD4+ or CD8+ T cells sorted from blood, obtained in a trial of the OX40 agonist ivuxolimab. Source of these receptors: an adult with an advanced solid tumor such as melanoma, head and neck, liver or kidney cancer.

The V and J genes are TRBV4-2 and TRBJ2-7, with TRBD2 matching 7 bases. V trimming: 0 bases; J trimming: 6 bases; junction bases outside the gene matches: 2. From germline, CDR1 is LGHNA and CDR2 YNFKEQ. The CDR3 is 13 amino acids. CDR3 in amino acids: CASSQEGGSEQYF. CDR3 nucleotides: TGTGCCAGCAGCCAAGAGGGCGGGAGCGAGCAGTACTTC.

The chain uses TRBV9 and TRBJ2-1; 8 bases fit TRBD2. From germline, CDR1 is SGDLS and CDR2 YYNGEE. The CDR3 length is 15 residues. Germline trimming cut 4 bases from V and 9 bases from J; bases unmatched to any gene: 12. The CDR3 DNA sequence: TGTGCCAGCAGCCCGGGACTAGGGGAGGAGAGTGAGCAGTTCTTC. As protein: CASSPGLGEESEQFF. Drawing the rest from reference TRBV9 and TRBJ2-1, the complete variable domain is DSGVTQTPKHLITATGQRVTLRCSPRSGDLSVYWYQQSLDQGLQFLIQYYNGEERAKGNILERFSAQQFPDLHSELNLSSLELGDSALYFCASSPGLGEESEQFFGPGTRLTVL.

This chain uses TRBV19 with TRBJ2-3; D is ambiguous. Germline CDR1 reads LNHDA; CDR2 reads SQIVND (reference sequence). Trimming removed 1 base at V and 6 bases at J, with 8 bases between. CDR3 length: 13 amino acids. This CDR3 reads CASSIGPPDTQYF. The CDR3 DNA reads TGTGCCAGTAGTATAGGGCCCCCCGATACGCAGTATTTT.

The chain employs TRBV7-3 and TRBJ1-1; D uncertain. Trimming shortened V by 5 bases and J by 6 bases, and 22 bases separated the two germline ends. Germline V gene lookup returns CDR1 SGHTA and CDR2 FQGTGA. The CDR3 totals 16 residues. The CDR3 here is CASSPAGRGFRAEAFF. In nucleotides, the CDR3 is TGTGCCAGCAGCCCCGCAGGTAGAGGTTTTAGGGCTGAAGCTTTCTTT.

This clone has only a few counts. The chain uses TRBV5-1 and TRBJ2-1; tentative D call: TRBD1 (5 bases). Germline values: CDR1 SGHRS, CDR2 YFSETQ. Trimming removed 2 bases from V and 3 bases from J, with 6 bases in between. The CDR3 loop spans 13 amino acids. The CDR3 bases are TGCGCCAGCAGCTTTGACAGCTACAATGAGCAGTTCTTC. Its protein product is CASSFDSYNEQFF. The full variable domain, rest sourced from reference TRBV5-1 and TRBJ2-1, is KAGVTQTPRYLIKTRGQQVTLSCSPISGHRSVSWYQQTPGQGLQFLFEYFSETQRNKGNFPGRFSGRQFSNSRSEMNVSTLELGDSALYLCASSFDSYNEQFFGPGTRLTVL.

The gene calls are TRBV11-2 and TRBJ1-1, with D unresolved. The ends were cut back, 5 bases at V and 11 bases at J, with 15 bases in the middle. The CDR3 length is 12 residues. CDR1 is SGHAT and CDR2 is FQNNGV in the germline V gene. The CDR3 here is CASSRRSAVAFF. In DNA form, the CDR3 reads TGTGCCAGCAGCAGACGATCAGCGGTGGCTTTCTTT.

CDR3 sequence: CAISETRDRGSGELFF. CDR3 sequence (DNA): TGTGCCATCAGTGAGACACGGGACAGGGGTTCCGGGGAGCTGTTTTTT. The chain is built from TRBV10-3 and TRBJ2-2; TRBD1 aligns across 10 bases. CDR1 ENHRY and CDR2 SYGVKD come from the germline V gene. The CDR3 extends over 16 amino acids. After removal of 2 bases from V and 6 bases from J, the junction contained 6 bases not matched to a gene.

J is TRBJ2-3 and V is TRBV7-3, with D uncertain. The germline gives CDR1 SGHTA, CDR2 FQGTGA. Trimming took 2 bases from V and 2 from J, leaving 5 bases between them. CDR3 length equals 13 residues. CDR3 amino acids: CASSLRDTDTQYF. The DNA of the CDR3 is TGTGCCAGCAGCTTACGAGACACAGATACGCAGTATTTT.

This clone came up once. This chain links TRBV25-1 with TRBJ1-5; perhaps TRBD1 as D (5 bases). CDR3 size: 13 residues. Germline V gene data show CDR1 as MGHDK and CDR2 as SYGVNS. Trimming left V 5 bases short and J 2 bases short, with 7 bases between. CDR3 DNA: TGTGCCAGCAGTCCGACAGGCAATCAGCCCCAGCATTTT. Translation gives CASSPTGNQPQHF.

As concerns this clone: The identical CDR3 is also encoded by other nucleotide sequences in the sample. The chain combines TRBV15 with TRBJ1-2; D remains ambiguous. Deletions cut 1 base from V and 5 bases from J, with 8 bases between. Germline V gives CDR1 LNHNV, CDR2 YYDKDF (reference sequence). There are 13 residues in the CDR3. The CDR3: CATSRGGGYGYTF. The DNA of the CDR3 is TGTGCCACCAGCAGAGGCGGCGGGTATGGCTACACCTTC.